This T cell receptor (beta chain) was retrieved from a study of T cells in Graves' hyperthyroidism and ophthalmopathy. At least ten counts were recorded for this clonotype. The CDR3 regions of TCR beta were amplified from RNA transcripts. The HTBI primer set was used in a first-round RT-PCR of the TCR CDR3. TCRdb recomputed calls from the multiplex PCR reads with MiXCR, one row per CDR3 protein. This table holds some 560,000 distinct CDR3 sequences, approximately 14% found once. CDR3 size: 15 residues. V was cut by 4 bases and J by 0 bases, with 11 bases left in between. From germline, CDR1 is LGHDT and CDR2 YNNKEL (reference sequence). Over 18 months, lack of ophthalmopathy progression marked Graves' hyperthyroidism as stable.

This sequence was found in a woman aged 35 to 49 with Graves' hyperthyroidism. Sequencing was done on a sample of blood. This chain joins TRBV3-1 and TRBJ2-3, with TRBD2 as a possible D gene (6 bases). CDR3 sequence (DNA): TGTGCCAGCAGCCCCCAAAGCGGGAGCACAGATACGCAGTATTTT. It yields the protein CASSPQSGSTDTQYF.